This TCR beta chain was sequenced for a study of immune cell composition in non-small cell lung cancer. Normal lung was taken at the farthest possible site, at least 3 cm from tumour. Template was genomic DNA from frozen, unsorted single-cell suspensions. Produced via immunoSEQ multiplex PCR; TCRdb's table is partial and in-frame only. In the table there are a few thousand clones, 70% to 85% of which are singletons. CDR1 and CDR2 (germline): KGHSH, LQKENI. V gave up 4 bases and J gave up 6 bases; unmatched junction bases: 7. The CDR3 is 14 amino acids. The sample taken for sequencing was non-adjacent lung tissue. The source is a human donor with non-small cell lung cancer. The chain recombines TRBV18 with TRBJ2-7; 9 bases fit TRBD1. CDR3 sequence: CASSRDRATVEQYF. For the CDR3, the DNA is TGTGCCAGCTCACGGGACAGGGCCACGGTCGAGCAGTACTTC.